This T cell receptor (beta chain) was sequenced in a study of T cell responses to AZD1222 COVID-19 vaccine. The table came from immunoSEQ multiplex PCR; TCRdb's copy has only in-frame clones and leaves some out. Counted here are 150,000 or so clones, under 90% occurring once; the ten biggest clones make up around 22%. The CDR3 has 15 residues. The TCR originated in an adult in good health. The specimen was peripheral blood, collected on day 0 of AZD1222 vaccination. The genes are TRBV21-1 and TRBJ1-6. TRBV21-1 is marked as a pseudogene. In nucleotides, the CDR3 is TGTCCCACCAGCCCCCCAGGACCGGGGGGCTCACCCCTCCACTTT. This encodes CPTSPPGPGGSPLHF.